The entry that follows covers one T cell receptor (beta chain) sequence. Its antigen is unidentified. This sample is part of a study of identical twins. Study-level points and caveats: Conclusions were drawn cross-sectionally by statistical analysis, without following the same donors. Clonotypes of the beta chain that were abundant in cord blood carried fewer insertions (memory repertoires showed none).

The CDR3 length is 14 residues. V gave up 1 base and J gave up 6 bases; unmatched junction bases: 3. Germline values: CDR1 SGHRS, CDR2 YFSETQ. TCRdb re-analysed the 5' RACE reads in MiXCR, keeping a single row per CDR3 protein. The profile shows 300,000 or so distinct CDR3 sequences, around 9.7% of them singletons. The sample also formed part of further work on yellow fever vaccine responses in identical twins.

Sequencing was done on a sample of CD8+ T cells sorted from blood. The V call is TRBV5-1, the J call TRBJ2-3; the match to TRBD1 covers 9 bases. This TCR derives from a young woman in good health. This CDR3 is CASSLWDRADTQYF. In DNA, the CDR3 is TGCGCCAGCAGCTTGTGGGACAGGGCGGATACGCAGTATTTT.